Sequencing of this T cell receptor beta chain was carried out in a study of T-cell memory formation after mild COVID-19. TCRdb used MiXCR to reprocess the 5' RACE reads, holding one entry per CDR3 protein. The sample yields more than 110,000 distinct CDR3 sequences, 20% to 25% seen once. Trimming removed 1 base at V and 1 base at J, with 10 bases between. This CDR3 is 15 amino acids long. Germline V gene sequence: CDR1 LNHDA, CDR2 SQIVND (reference sequence). This chain connects TRBV19 to TRBJ1-1; D is undetermined. The receptor was derived from an adult woman who had mild COVID-19 (a few samples of this study predate the infection). Cell type and time point are not known. Sequenced: PBMCs or a T cell subset sorted from them (not recorded which). Written as DNA, the CDR3 is TGTGCCAGTAGTATAGGGACCCTCTCGAACACTGAAGCTTTCTTT. This gives the protein CASSIGTLSNTEAFF.